The 26 T cell receptor beta chains listed next were all sequenced from one sample in a study of identical twins. Using its own MiXCR run on the 5' RACE reads, TCRdb lists one record per CDR3 protein. Among some 330,000 distinct CDR3 sequences listed, 8.5% to 10% were seen once. Source material: naive T cells sorted from blood. All receptors derive from a woman between 45 and 60 years old in good health.

This clonotype showed up just a few times. The chain joins TRBV11-2 to TRBJ2-7; 9 positions agree with TRBD2. V trimming: 0 bases; J trimming: 7 bases; junction bases outside the gene matches: 7. CDR1 is SGHAT and CDR2 is FQNNGV in the germline V gene. The CDR3 is 15 amino acids. In nucleotides, the CDR3 is TGTGCCAGCAGCTTAGATGGGCGGGGGGGAGATGAGCAGTACGTC. Its translation is CASSLDGRGGDEQYV.

This clonotype was counted between two and nine times. The V and J genes are TRBV10-3 and TRBJ2-5; unclear D gene. Looked up from germline, CDR1 is ENHRY and CDR2 is SYGVKD. V was trimmed by 10 bases and J by 1 base, leaving 10 bases between them. The length of the CDR3 is 12 residues. CDR3 region: CATGKGQETQYF. CDR3 coding DNA: TGTGCCACTGGTAAAGGCCAAGAGACCCAGTACTTC.

This clonotype was seen a single time. This chain links TRBV5-1 with TRBJ1-5, with 10 bases identical to TRBD1. The CDR3 contains 14 residues. CDR1 and CDR2 (germline): SGHRS, YFSETQ. The junction had 5 bases not matched to a gene; V was cut back by 4 bases and J by 7 bases. CDR3: CASSVGQGIQPQHF. The CDR3 DNA follows: TGCGCCAGCAGCGTGGGACAGGGGATCCAGCCCCAGCATTTT.

This clonotype was seen only a few times. V is TRBV25-1 and J is TRBJ1-1, with D perhaps matching TRBD1 (6 bases). This CDR3 is 15 amino acids long. Germline V CDR1 and CDR2: MGHDK, SYGVNS. Trimming pared 0 bases from V and 5 bases from J, leaving 13 bases between. The CDR3 bases are TGTGCCAGCAGTGAATATGGGGGCAGGGTGACTGAAGCTTTCTTT. Translation gives CASSEYGGRVTEAFF.

The CDR3 spells CASSLNRGLETQYF. DNA for the CDR3: TGTGCCAGCAGCTTGAACAGGGGTCTAGAGACCCAGTACTTC. This rearrangement joins TRBV11-2 to TRBJ2-5; 7 positions match TRBD1. The germline CDR1 and CDR2 sequences are SGHAT and FQNNGV. The V segment lost 3 bases and the J segment 4 bases; nucleotides outside the gene matches: 5. CDR3 size: 14 residues.

This clonotype was found a few times. The chain combines TRBV10-3 with TRBJ1-5, with D perhaps matching TRBD1 (5 bases). Germline V gene data show CDR1 as ENHRY and CDR2 as SYGVKD. The V gene lost 6 bases and the J gene lost 4 bases, with 13 bases spanning the gap. This CDR3 comprises 14 residues. The CDR3 region has the DNA TGTGCCATCAGGGGGGACGGAGGAAATCAGCCCCAGCATTTT. Its translation is CAIRGDGGNQPQHF.

V usage is TRBV27 and J usage is TRBJ2-1, with 8 nucleotides matching TRBD2. V trimming: 7 bases; J trimming: 7 bases; junction bases outside the gene matches: 9. Germline CDR1 reads MNHEY; CDR2 reads SMNVEV (reference sequence). The length of the CDR3 is 14 residues. The CDR3 loop reads CASIPGTSYNEQFF. The CDR3 nucleotides read TGTGCCAGCATTCCCGGGACTAGTTATAATGAGCAGTTCTTC.

This clonotype was found a few times. The rearrangement uses TRBV5-1 and TRBJ2-4, with D maybe TRBD1 (6 bases). Germline lookup yields CDR1 SGHRS and CDR2 YFSETQ. CDR3 length: 14 residues. V lost 4 bases to trimming and J lost 6 bases, with 14 bases between them. The CDR3 coding sequence is TGCGCCAGCAGCATATCCGGGACACCAAACATTCAGTACTTC. Protein product: CASSISGTPNIQYF. Complete variable domain (other parts from reference TRBV5-1 and TRBJ2-4): KAGVTQTPRYLIKTRGQQVTLSCSPISGHRSVSWYQQTPGQGLQFLFEYFSETQRNKGNFPGRFSGRQFSNSRSEMNVSTLELGDSALYLCASSISGTPNIQYFGAGTRLSVL.

V is TRBV10-3 and J is TRBJ1-1; TRBD1 agrees at 7 bases. Trimming took 5 bases from V and 7 from J; bases not matched to a gene: 4. Germline V gene lookup returns CDR1 ENHRY and CDR2 SYGVKD. This CDR3 comprises 12 residues. The CDR3 bases are TGTGCCATCAGTCGGGACAGCAATGAAGCTTTCTTT. It is translated as CAISRDSNEAFF.

This clonotype has ten or more counts. The chain carries TRBV5-1 and TRBJ2-5; 7 bases line up with TRBD1. Germline V gene lookup returns CDR1 SGHRS and CDR2 YFSETQ. There are 14 residues in the CDR3. J lost 1 base, V lost 4 bases, and 4 bases had no gene match. In DNA, the CDR3 is TGCGCCAGCAGCCTACAGGGGATCCAAGAGACCCAGTACTTC. This gives the protein CASSLQGIQETQYF. Full variable domain (missing parts from reference TRBV5-1 and TRBJ2-5): KAGVTQTPRYLIKTRGQQVTLSCSPISGHRSVSWYQQTPGQGLQFLFEYFSETQRNKGNFPGRFSGRQFSNSRSEMNVSTLELGDSALYLCASSLQGIQETQYFGPGTRLLVL.

This clonotype was seen only a few times. The rearrangement joins TRBV20-1 to TRBJ2-1, with 13 bases aligning to TRBD2. Germline CDR1 and CDR2: DFQATT and SNEGSKA (reference sequence). The J segment lost 7 bases and the V segment lost 0 bases, leaving 9 bases of the junction unmatched. The CDR3 has 17 amino acids. The CDR3 reads CSARDRRLAGGRNEQFF. CDR3 DNA: TGCAGTGCTAGAGATCGGAGACTAGCGGGAGGAAGGAATGAGCAGTTCTTC.

Many counts were recorded for this clonotype. The chain couples TRBV24-1 to TRBJ2-1, with 8 bases matching TRBD2. Germline V gene data show CDR1 as KGHDR and CDR2 as SFDVKD. This CDR3 spans 15 amino acids. After removal of 4 bases from V and 4 bases from J, the junction contained 5 bases not matched to a gene. The CDR3 DNA reads TGTGCCACCAGTGAGGTAGCGGGGAAATACAATGAGCAGTTCTTC. It is translated as CATSEVAGKYNEQFF.

The chain has TRBV7-9 and TRBJ1-1; D is possibly TRBD1 (5 bases). This CDR3 contains 13 residues. Germline V lookup: CDR1 SEHNR, CDR2 FQNEAQ (reference sequence). V lost 5 bases and J lost 10, with 17 bases in between. The CDR3 coding sequence is TGTGCCAGCAGCCCCTCAGGGACGGTCCGAGCTTTCTTT. It translates to CASSPSGTVRAFF. Based on the CDR3 plus reference TRBV7-9 and TRBJ1-1, the full variable domain is DTGVSQNPRHKITKRGQNVTFRCDPISEHNRLYWYRQTLGQGPEFLTYFQNEAQLEKSRLLSDRFSAERPKGSFSTLEIQRTEQGDSAMYLCASSPSGTVRAFFGQGTRLTVV.

About this clonotype: This may be a read error: a much more frequent sequence differs by one nucleotide. This rearrangement joins TRBV5-1 to TRBJ1-5; D is unclear. The V gene lost 5 bases and the J gene lost 3 bases, with 15 bases spanning the gap. The CDR3 sequence is 15 residues long. Germline V CDR1 and CDR2: SGHRS, YFSETQ. The CDR3: CASRPEGQYNQPQHF. The CDR3 DNA follows: TGCGCCAGCAGACCTGAGGGCCAGTACAATCAGCCCCAGCATTTT.

This clonotype was picked up a small number of times. The chain links TRBV7-9 to TRBJ2-1; 8 bases match TRBD2. CDR1 is SEHNR and CDR2 is FQNEAQ in the germline V gene (reference sequence). With 8 bases clipped from V and 15 bases from J, the junction kept 12 bases outside the gene matches. CDR3 length: 12 residues. CDR3 amino acids: CASVRLAGTLFF. For the CDR3, the DNA is TGTGCCAGCGTACGGCTAGCGGGTACCTTGTTCTTC.

This clonotype was seen a handful of times. The genes are TRBV15 and TRBJ2-7; possibly TRBD2 for D (6 bases). There are 15 residues in the CDR3. Germline V gene lookup returns CDR1 LNHNV and CDR2 YYDKDF (reference sequence). V was clipped by 0 bases and J by 7 bases, with 16 bases between them. CDR3 protein: CATSRDPGGGWEQYV. CDR3 bases: TGTGCCACCAGCAGAGATCCCGGGGGTGGCTGGGAGCAGTACGTC.

As DNA, the CDR3 is TGTGCCAGCAGTCCGTCTGTGGCTGAGCAGTTCTTC. The encoded protein is CASSPSVAEQFF. J is TRBJ2-1 and V is TRBV25-1; no clear D. Trimming shortened V by 5 bases and J by 9 bases, and 11 bases separated the two germline ends. The CDR3 is 12 amino acids. Per the germline V gene, CDR1 is MGHDK and CDR2 is SYGVNS.

This clonotype occurred many times. Germline and junction disagree at one end, which may indicate a read error. The V gene is TRBV5-1, the J gene TRBJ1-5; TRBD1 aligns across 9 bases. The CDR3 length is 15 residues. Looked up from germline, CDR1 is SGHRS and CDR2 is YFSETQ. The CDR3: CASSLGQGRNQPQHF. The CDR3 bases are TGTGCCAGCAGTTTGGGACAGGGTCGAAATCAGCCCCAGCATTTT. Full variable domain (rest looked up from reference TRBV5-1 and TRBJ1-5): KAGVTQTPRYLIKTRGQQVTLSCSPISGHRSVSWYQQTPGQGLQFLFEYFSETQRNKGNFPGRFSGRQFSNSRSEMNVSTLELGDSALYLCASSLGQGRNQPQHFGDGTRLSIL.

This clonotype was picked up a small number of times. The chain joins TRBV10-3 to TRBJ2-7, with TRBD2 as a possible D gene (5 bases). The ends were cut back, 4 bases at V and 6 bases at J, with 10 bases in the middle. The germline V gene has CDR1 ENHRY and CDR2 SYGVKD. This CDR3 is 12 amino acids long. CDR3 bases: TGTGCCATCAGTGGAGACCGGGGCGAGCAGTACGTC. Encoded protein: CAISGDRGEQYV.

V usage is TRBV3-1 and J usage is TRBJ2-3; either TRBD1 or TRBD2 may supply D (5 bases each). V was clipped by 1 base and J by 9 bases, with 17 bases between them. Germline V gene data show CDR1 as LGHDT and CDR2 as YNNKEL (reference sequence). The CDR3 is 15 amino acids. The CDR3 loop reads CASSQVGTAARTQYF. The CDR3 DNA follows: TGTGCCAGCAGCCAAGTGGGGACGGCAGCGAGGACGCAGTATTTT.

The chain links TRBV3-1 to TRBJ2-7; 9 bases map to TRBD2. J lost 7 bases, V lost 2 bases, and 15 bases had no gene match. Germline CDR1 reads LGHDT; CDR2 reads YNNKEL (reference sequence). The CDR3 is 17 residues long. CDR3 in DNA: TGTGCCAGCAGCCAACCGCCCTTTAGCGGGAGCCCCAGGGAGCAGTACTTC. It codes for CASSQPPFSGSPREQYF.

The chain has TRBV20-1 and TRBJ1-1; weak D call: TRBD1 (6 bases). This CDR3 spans 12 amino acids. Per the germline V gene, CDR1 is DFQATT and CDR2 is SNEGSKA (reference sequence). The V gene lost 1 base and the J gene lost 5 bases, with 8 bases spanning the gap. The CDR3 region is CSARGGGTEAFF. The CDR3, as DNA: TGCAGTGCTAGAGGAGGGGGAACTGAAGCTTTCTTT.

The CDR3 nucleotides are TGTGCCAGCAGCTTGACCGGGAAAGGCACTGAAGCTTTCTTT. Translated, it gives CASSLTGKGTEAFF. V is TRBV5-6 and J is TRBJ1-1; unclear D gene. The CDR3 is made up of 14 amino acids. Germline CDR1 and CDR2: SGHDT and YYEEEE. The V end lost 1 base, the J end lost 4 bases, and 11 bases lay between the germline ends.

The V call is TRBV20-1, the J call TRBJ2-3; 7 bases match TRBD1. V dropped 3 bases and J dropped 2; count of bases not matched to a gene: 20. Germline V gene data show CDR1 as DFQATT and CDR2 as SNEGSKA (reference sequence). The CDR3 consists of 19 residues. The CDR3 region has the DNA TGCAGTGCTAGTCCGGGACAGAGCGTACATGGTAGTTTCACAGATACGCAGTATTTT. Translated, it gives CSASPGQSVHGSFTDTQYF.

The table lists this clonotype with many counts. The rearrangement uses TRBV5-1 and TRBJ2-3; the D is unclear. The V and J ends lost 0 bases and 5 bases respectively, with 10 bases between them. Germline V gene sequence: CDR1 SGHRS, CDR2 YFSETQ. The CDR3 is made up of 14 amino acids. CDR3 in DNA: TGCGCCAGCAGCTTGGCGGTAGCAGGAGATACGCAGTATTTT. It encodes CASSLAVAGDTQYF.

V and J are TRBV3-1 and TRBJ2-5; no clear D. The length of the CDR3 is 15 residues. Trimming removed 1 base at V and 5 bases at J, with 14 bases between. Germline loops: CDR1 LGHDT, CDR2 YNNKEL (reference sequence). DNA for the CDR3: TGTGCCAGCAGCCAAGGTTTCGGACCCTTCGAGACCCAGTACTTC. As protein: CASSQGFGPFETQYF.